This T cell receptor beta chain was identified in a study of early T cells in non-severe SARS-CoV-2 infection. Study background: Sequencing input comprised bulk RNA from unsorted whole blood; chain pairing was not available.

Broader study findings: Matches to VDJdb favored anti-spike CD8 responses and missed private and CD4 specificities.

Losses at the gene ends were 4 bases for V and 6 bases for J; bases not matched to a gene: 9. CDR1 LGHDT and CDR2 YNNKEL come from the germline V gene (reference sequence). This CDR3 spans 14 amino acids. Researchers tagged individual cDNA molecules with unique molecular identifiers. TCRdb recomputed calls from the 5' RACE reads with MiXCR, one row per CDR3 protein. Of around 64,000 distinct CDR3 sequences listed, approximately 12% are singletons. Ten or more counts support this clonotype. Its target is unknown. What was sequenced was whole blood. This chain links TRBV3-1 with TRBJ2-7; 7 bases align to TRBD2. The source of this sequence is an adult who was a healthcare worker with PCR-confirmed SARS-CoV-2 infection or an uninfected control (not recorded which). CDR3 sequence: CASSLTWRESEQYF. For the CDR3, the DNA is TGTGCCAGCAGCCTCACTTGGCGGGAGTCCGAGCAGTACTTC.